This TCR beta chain was found in a study of blood T cells in healthy people across ages. Study-level background: There was about one barcoded beta molecule captured by template switching per two T cells.

There were at least 5.5 micrograms of total RNA extracted from every sample. Ten or more counts support this clonotype. V lost 2 bases and J 10 bases, leaving 12 bases between the germline ends. Per the germline V gene, CDR1 is LGHNA and CDR2 is YSLEER. CDR3 length: 13 residues. Using a J-beta primer mix together with a sample-barcoded 5' primer, a second PCR was run for roughly 6 to 11 cycles. Every single cDNA molecule received a tag from a template-switch adaptor with 12 random nucleotides. The study obtained at least 2.5 million CDR3-containing paired-end reads from every sample. A single record per CDR3 protein comes from TCRdb applying MiXCR to the 5' RACE reads. The data show 870,000 or so distinct CDR3 sequences, under 30% seen once.

The clonotype comes from a woman over 75 in good health. The sequencing input was blood. The chain couples TRBV4-3 to TRBJ2-1, with D perhaps TRBD1 or TRBD2 (5 bases each). The CDR3 here is CASSQIAWGEQFF. The CDR3 DNA reads TGCGCCAGCAGCCAAATTGCGTGGGGGGAGCAGTTCTTC.